This T cell receptor beta chain came from a study of technical replicates of blood from several donors. Here immunoSEQ multiplex PCR was the method, and the copy in TCRdb shows in-frame clones only, minus some. Of tens of thousands of clones in the sample, approximately 93% were seen once. Trimming removed 5 bases from V and 2 bases from J, with 12 bases in between. The germline V gene has CDR1 SGHTA and CDR2 FQGTGA. This CDR3 has 14 amino acids. This chain connects TRBV7-3 to TRBJ2-5; the D is unclear. Source material: T cells isolated from PBMCs. The sequence came from a human donor in good health. This chain's CDR3 is CASSDGRQQETQYF. CDR3 sequence (DNA): TGTGCCAGCAGCGACGGCAGACAACAAGAGACCCAGTACTTC.